This T cell receptor (beta chain) was documented in a study of cytomegalovirus exposure and HLA in healthy donors. The length of the CDR3 is 15 residues. The V segment lost 0 bases and the J segment 7 bases; nucleotides outside the gene matches: 7. Germline values: CDR1 SGHRS, CDR2 YFSETQ. Using immunoSEQ multiplex PCR, the repertoire was profiled, and TCRdb retains in-frame clones only, with some absent. The sample carries over 200,000 clones, about 90% recorded once. Input material: PBMCs. The TCR was taken from a woman under 30 in good health and CMV-seronegative. The chain is built from TRBV5-1 and TRBJ2-7; 10 bases agree with TRBD2. CDR3 in DNA: TGCGCCAGCAGCTTGGCCAGCGGGGGGGCCGGAGAGCAGTACTTC. This codes for CASSLASGGAGEQYF. The whole variable domain, filled in from reference TRBV5-1 and TRBJ2-7, reads KAGVTQTPRYLIKTRGQQVTLSCSPISGHRSVSWYQQTPGQGLQFLFEYFSETQRNKGNFPGRFSGRQFSNSRSEMNVSTLELGDSALYLCASSLASGGAGEQYFGPGTRLTVT.